This TCR beta chain was found in a study of T cells in Graves' hyperthyroidism and ophthalmopathy. About the study: Peripheral blood was secured at the point of initial diagnosis, before any treatment. Study-wide findings and caveats: Ophthalmopathy, as predicted by the model, came a median 6.5 months after the prediction.

This clonotype was seen a few times. Its antigen is undetermined. Amplification yielded TCR beta CDR3 regions, with RNA transcripts as the source. HTBI primers were employed in a first-round RT-PCR of the TCR CDR3. TCRdb re-called the multiplex PCR reads through MiXCR, storing one row per CDR3 protein. The table includes around 400,000 distinct CDR3 sequences, approximately 14% detected once. Diagnosis of hyperthyroidism was new in patients aged 18 to 65, and its duration was under 2 months. Diagnoses rested on clinical symptoms, serum thyroxine and TRAb, thyroid ultrasound and orbital computed tomography. Between the trimmed V and J ends, which lost 5 bases and 0 bases, there was a span of 11 bases. CDR1 and CDR2 (germline): DFQATT, SNEGSKA (reference sequence). This CDR3 is 13 amino acids long.

Sequenced sample: blood. The rearrangement uses TRBV20-1 and TRBJ2-7; D perhaps matches TRBD1 (5 bases). The sequence derives from a woman aged 18-30 years with Graves' hyperthyroidism that later progressed to Graves' ophthalmopathy. The CDR3 loop reads CSAYGQTSYEQYF. For the CDR3, the DNA is TGCAGTGCTTACGGACAAACCTCCTACGAGCAGTACTTC.